This T cell receptor beta chain is drawn from a study of blood T cell repertoires in COVID-19. Study context: The origin of the acute and convalescent COVID-19 samples was the United States, Italy and Spain.

The table lists this clone with a few counts. Authors' methods: Amplification with reference gene primers provided the estimates of nucleated cell counts. The table came from immunoSEQ multiplex PCR; TCRdb's copy has only in-frame clones and leaves some out. The DNA was the basis for D and trimming; V, J and clone size are from that table. This sample has some 140,000 clones, with approximately 88% found just once. The CDR3 is 13 residues long. V lost 5 bases and J 8 bases, leaving 12 bases between the germline ends. Germline loops: CDR1 SEHNR, CDR2 FQNEAQ (reference sequence). This sequence originates from a man aged 35 to 55 with acute COVID-19. The chain is built from TRBV7-9 and TRBJ1-4; no clear D gene. Sequenced sample: PBMCs or T cells enriched from blood (not recorded which). CDR3 region: CASSVLRREKLFF. The CDR3 DNA reads as TGTGCCAGCAGCGTCCTCAGGAGGGAAAAACTGTTTTTT.